Listed below are T cell receptor beta chains from one sample, sequenced in a study of CD8+CD57+ T cells in acquired aplastic anemia. TCRdb itself ran the reads through MiXCR, one entry per CDR3 protein. This sample has some 98,000 distinct CDR3 sequences, with around 68% found just once. Input material: sorted CD4+, CD8+, or CD8+CD57+ T cells (not recorded which) from PBMCs. These receptors came from a human donor with aplastic anemia. Both conserved end residues are part of each CDR3. The D gene is left open where the match is weak. The size field is filled for only some rows; it gives once, few, many or a size class.

v_call: TRBV27; clone_size: few; j_call: TRBJ1-4; d_call: TRBD1; cdr3_nt: TGTGCCAGTAAGCAGGGGGCAACTAATGAAAAACTGTTTTTT; cdr3_aa: CASKQGATNEKLFF
v_call: TRBV7-3; clone_size: -; j_call: TRBJ1-5; d_call: -; cdr3_nt: TGTGCCAGCAGCTCATGGCTAGAGCAGCCCCAGCATTTT; cdr3_aa: CASSSWLEQPQHF
v_call: TRBV20-1; clone_size: -; j_call: TRBJ2-7; d_call: -; cdr3_nt: TGCAGTGCTACCCTCGGGAGATACGAGCAGTACTTC; cdr3_aa: CSATLGRYEQYF
v_call: TRBV19; clone_size: many; j_call: TRBJ2-7; d_call: -; cdr3_nt: TGTGCCAGTAGTATTACCAGCAGCTCCTACGAGCAGTACTTC; cdr3_aa: CASSITSSSYEQYF
v_call: TRBV7-6; clone_size: many; j_call: TRBJ1-3; d_call: TRBD1; cdr3_nt: TGTGCCAGCAGCTTGGGACAGGGCCCCCCTGGAAACACCATATATTTT; cdr3_aa: CASSLGQGPPGNTIYF
v_call: TRBV15; clone_size: few; j_call: TRBJ1-1; d_call: -; cdr3_nt: TGTGCCACCAGCAGCGCCCGGGCCACTGAAGCTTTCTTT; cdr3_aa: CATSSARATEAFF
v_call: TRBV7-9; clone_size: -; j_call: TRBJ2-7; d_call: -; cdr3_nt: TGTGCCAGCAGCCATACGTCTGACTACGAGCAGTACTTC; cdr3_aa: CASSHTSDYEQYF
v_call: TRBV29-1; clone_size: -; j_call: TRBJ1-2; d_call: TRBD1; cdr3_nt: TGCAGCGTTCGCGGGACAGGGGGCGTCGGCTATGGCTACACCTTC; cdr3_aa: CSVRGTGGVGYGYTF
v_call: TRBV7-2; clone_size: -; j_call: TRBJ1-6; d_call: -; cdr3_nt: TGTGCCAGCAGCTTCAGGCAAATCTATAATTCACCCCTCCACTTT; cdr3_aa: CASSFRQIYNSPLHF
v_call: TRBV7-7; clone_size: -; j_call: TRBJ2-5; d_call: TRBD1; cdr3_nt: TGTGCTAGCAGCCTGGACAGGACCGAGACCCAGTACTTC; cdr3_aa: CASSLDRTETQYF
v_call: TRBV29-1; clone_size: -; j_call: TRBJ2-7; d_call: -; cdr3_nt: TGCAGCGTTGCGGGGGGCGGTAGCTCCTACGAGCAGTACTTC; cdr3_aa: CSVAGGGSSYEQYF
v_call: TRBV19; clone_size: -; j_call: TRBJ1-1; d_call: TRBD1; cdr3_nt: TGTGCCAGTAGTCAACAGGGGATGGGGACTGAAGCTTTCTTT; cdr3_aa: CASSQQGMGTEAFF
v_call: TRBV5-1; clone_size: -; j_call: TRBJ1-1; d_call: -; cdr3_nt: TGCGCCAGCAGCTTTGCGGGGAGGAACACTGAAGCTTTCTTT; cdr3_aa: CASSFAGRNTEAFF
v_call: TRBV24-1; clone_size: -; j_call: TRBJ1-2; d_call: -; cdr3_nt: TGTGCCACCAGTCTGGAATGGAACTATGGCTACACCTTC; cdr3_aa: CATSLEWNYGYTF
v_call: TRBV11-1; clone_size: -; j_call: TRBJ2-7; d_call: -; cdr3_nt: TGTGCCAGCAGCTTACAATCAGGCAGCTCCTACGAGCAGTACTTC; cdr3_aa: CASSLQSGSSYEQYF